The rows below give T cell receptor beta chains drawn from one sample of a study of CD8 T cells in Susac syndrome. Each CDR3 protein is one row after TCRdb ran MiXCR on the immunoSEQ multiplex PCR reads. This sample yields under 200,000 distinct CDR3 sequences, of which roughly 92% are seen a single time; approximately 0.11% belongs to the top ten. The sample taken for sequencing was CD4+ T cells from PBMCs. These receptors all stem from a human donor with Susac syndrome. Both conserved end residues are part of each CDR3. The order of the fields is J gene, clone size, V gene, D gene, CDR3 length, CDR3 DNA, CDR3 protein. A D gene is named only where the DNA matches it firmly. Only some rows state a clone size, as once, few, many or a class for expanded clones.

TRBJ2-3 | - | TRBV7-9 | - | 14 | TGTGCCAGCAGCTTAGCGGGGATCACAGATACGCAGTATTTT | CASSLAGITDTQYF
TRBJ1-5 | - | TRBV20-1 | TRBD1 | 14 | TGCAGTGCTAGATCTGGGACAGCGTATCAGCCCCAGCATTTT | CSARSGTAYQPQHF
TRBJ1-6 | - | TRBV2 | - | 15 | TGTGCCAGCAGTGCGCGGACAGTCACTAATTCACCCCTCCACTTT | CASSARTVTNSPLHF
TRBJ2-7 | - | TRBV19 | TRBD1 | 17 | TGTGCCACCAAAAGATCCGGGACAGGCGCTTCTGCCTACGAGCAGTACTTC | CATKRSGTGASAYEQYF
TRBJ1-1 | - | TRBV18 | - | 13 | TGTGCCAGCTCGTACCGGGAACACACTGAAGCTTTCTTT | CASSYREHTEAFF
TRBJ2-1 | - | TRBV20-1 | TRBD2 | 17 | TGCAGTGCCGCGGGGCTAGCGGGGGGGGGTCCCTACAATGAGCAGTTCTTC | CSAAGLAGGGPYNEQFF
TRBJ2-1 | - | TRBV7-2 | - | 14 | TGTGCCAGCAGCTCCGGGACTCTATACAATGAGCAGTTCTTC | CASSSGTLYNEQFF
TRBJ1-4 | - | TRBV29-1 | - | 14 | TGCAGCGTTTCGGACCGAGGAGGATATGAAAAACTGTTTTTT | CSVSDRGGYEKLFF
TRBJ1-2 | once | TRBV7-2 | TRBD1 | 13 | TGTGCCAGCAGCTCAGGACAGGCCCATGGCTACACCTTC | CASSSGQAHGYTF
TRBJ2-1 | once | TRBV5-4 | TRBD1 | 15 | TGTGCCAGCAGCCCAAAGTCCGGACAGGGGTATGAGCAGTTCTTC | CASSPKSGQGYEQFF
TRBJ1-5 | - | TRBV27 | - | 14 | TGTGCCAGCAGTTACGACGGACCTAATCAGCCCCAGCATTTT | CASSYDGPNQPQHF
TRBJ1-1 | - | TRBV6-6 | - | 15 | TGTGCCAGCTCCCTTACAATGGGGGTGAACACTGAAGCTTTCTTT | CASSLTMGVNTEAFF
TRBJ1-2 | - | TRBV7-3 | - | 14 | TGTGCCAGCAGCCCCCGCGACAGTGCCTATGGCTACACCTTC | CASSPRDSAYGYTF
TRBJ1-1 | - | TRBV11-2 | - | 15 | TGTGCCAGCAGCTGGTACGCTAGGGCATTCACTGAAGCTTTCTTT | CASSWYARAFTEAFF
TRBJ2-2 | - | TRBV29-1 | - | 12 | TGCAGCGCCAGGGGGAGGACCGGGGAGCTGTTTTTT | CSARGRTGELFF
TRBJ1-4 | - | TRBV10-3 | - | 13 | TGTGCCATCAGCCGGGACAATAATGAAAAACTGTTTTTT | CAISRDNNEKLFF
TRBJ2-2 | - | TRBV5-4 | - | 13 | TGTGCCAGCAGCTTGACTGGGACCGGGGAGCTGTTTTTT | CASSLTGTGELFF
TRBJ1-2 | - | TRBV29-1 | - | 13 | TGCAGCGTTGGTCAGGGGTTAAGAGATGGCTACACCTTC | CSVGQGLRDGYTF
TRBJ2-1 | - | TRBV4-1 | TRBD2 | 19 | TGCGCCAGCAGCCACCCCGGACTAGCGGGGGGACCATTAAACAATGAGCAGTTCTTC | CASSHPGLAGGPLNNEQFF
TRBJ1-2 | - | TRBV20-1 | - | 11 | TGCAGTGCCTGGTCAGGGCGCGGCTACACCTTC | CSAWSGRGYTF
TRBJ1-2 | - | TRBV29-1 | - | 13 | TGCAGCGTTGAACCGACAGGCCCCCTGGGCTACACCTTC | CSVEPTGPLGYTF
TRBJ2-3 | - | TRBV30 | - | 14 | TGTGCCTGGAGTGTATTAGGGCCAACAGATACGCAGTATTTT | CAWSVLGPTDTQYF
TRBJ1-5 | - | TRBV20-1 | - | 13 | TGCAGTGCTAGAGACAGGGAGATTCAGCCCCAGCATTTT | CSARDREIQPQHF
TRBJ2-3 | once | TRBV29-1 | TRBD2 | 14 | TGCAGCGTTGGGACTAGCGGGACGGGAGATACGCAGTATTTT | CSVGTSGTGDTQYF
TRBJ2-5 | - | TRBV5-1 | TRBD1 | 17 | TGCGCCAGCAGCTTGGCGACTGGACAGGGACACCAAGAGACCCAGTACTTC | CASSLATGQGHQETQYF
TRBJ2-3 | - | TRBV4-3 | TRBD2 | 16 | TGCGCCAGCAGCCAAGTACTAGCGGGGGGGGCTGATACGCAGTATTTT | CASSQVLAGGADTQYF
TRBJ1-2 | - | TRBV20-1 | - | 13 | TGCAGTGCTAGAGATAGGGAACACTATGGCTACACCTTC | CSARDREHYGYTF
TRBJ2-7 | - | TRBV3-1 | - | 12 | TGTGCCAGCAGCCAGGGGATAAGGGAGCAGTACTTC | CASSQGIREQYF
TRBJ2-7 | - | TRBV20-1 | - | 14 | TGCAGTGCTTTGGACTCCTCGAGCTCCTACGAGCAGTACTTC | CSALDSSSSYEQYF
TRBJ2-5 | - | TRBV5-1 | TRBD1 | 16 | TGCGCCAGCAGCTTGGGGCTGTCGACAGGGCGCGAGACCCAGTACTTC | CASSLGLSTGRETQYF
TRBJ2-3 | - | TRBV7-9 | - | 11 | TGTGCCAGCAGCTTCCGTGATACGCAGTATTTT | CASSFRDTQYF
TRBJ2-6 | - | TRBV20-1 | TRBD1 | 15 | TGCAGTGCTAGAACAACAGGGGCTGGGGCCAACGTCCTGACTTTC | CSARTTGAGANVLTF
TRBJ2-7 | - | TRBV20-1 | - | 13 | TGCAGTGCTAGAAGGACAGCCTCCTACGAGCAGTACTTC | CSARRTASYEQYF
TRBJ2-7 | - | TRBV21-1 | - | 11 | TGTGCCAGCAGCCTCTCGCCCGAGCAGTACTTC | CASSLSPEQYF
TRBJ2-5 | - | TRBV29-1 | - | 16 | TGCAGCGTTGAACGTGGAGGCGCCCAATACCAAGAGACCCAGTACTTC | CSVERGGAQYQETQYF
TRBJ2-7 | - | TRBV6-6 | TRBD1 | 14 | TGTGCCAGCAGTTACTCACAACAGGGGAACGAGCAGTACTTC | CASSYSQQGNEQYF
TRBJ2-3 | once | TRBV18 | TRBD1 | 18 | TGTGCCAGCTCACCGACGACGGGACAGGGAACCAGGACAGATACGCAGTATTTT | CASSPTTGQGTRTDTQYF
TRBJ2-7 | - | TRBV6-6 | - | 15 | TGTGCCAGCAGTTACTCAAGGTCTCCTTGGGACGAGCAGTACTTC | CASSYSRSPWDEQYF
TRBJ2-3 | - | TRBV20-1 | TRBD2 | 15 | TGCAGTGCTAGCCCTAGCGGGGCGAGCACAGATACGCAGTATTTT | CSASPSGASTDTQYF
TRBJ1-4 | - | TRBV19 | TRBD1 | 15 | TGTGCCAGTAGCCCCCGGACAGGACTTAATGAAAAACTGTTTTTT | CASSPRTGLNEKLFF
TRBJ2-5 | - | TRBV20-1 | TRBD2 | 15 | TGCAGTGCTCAAGCGGGGGGGCCGACCCGAGAGACCCAGTACTTC | CSAQAGGPTRETQYF
TRBJ1-2 | - | TRBV15 | - | 13 | TGTGCCACCAGCAAAGACAGGAATTATGGCTACGCCTTC | CATSKDRNYGYAF
TRBJ1-5 | - | TRBV27 | - | 15 | TGTGCCAGCAGTTTGGTACAGGGCCCCAATCAGCCCCAGCATTTT | CASSLVQGPNQPQHF
TRBJ2-1 | - | TRBV23-1 | TRBD1 | 15 | TGCGCCAGCTCATCCGGGACAGACCATTACAATGAGCAGTTCTTC | CASSSGTDHYNEQFF
TRBJ2-5 | - | TRBV20-1 | TRBD2 | 14 | TGCAGTGCTAGGGGACTAGCGGTATTGGAGACCCAGTACTTC | CSARGLAVLETQYF
TRBJ2-5 | - | TRBV6-5 | - | 17 | TGTGCCAGCAGTTACTCTCCGACAGGGTCGGGGGAAGAGACCCAGTACTTC | CASSYSPTGSGEETQYF
TRBJ2-7 | - | TRBV10-3 | - | 13 | TGTGCCATCAGTGGAGGGTTCTCCTACGAGCAGTACTTC | CAISGGFSYEQYF
TRBJ1-1 | - | TRBV3-1 | - | 15 | TGTGCCAGCAGCCAAGTCCGCAGGGAAGGCACTGAAGCTTTCTTT | CASSQVRREGTEAFF
TRBJ1-1 | - | TRBV29-1 | TRBD1 | 14 | TGCAGCGGTACCCGACAGGGGGAGACCACTGAAGCTTTCTTT | CSGTRQGETTEAFF
TRBJ1-1 | - | TRBV12-3/TRBV12-4 | - | 14 | TGTGCCAGCAGTAAAGGGGGGGCTGACACTGAAGCTTTCTTT | CASSKGGADTEAFF
TRBJ1-5 | once | TRBV19 | - | 14 | TGTGCCAGTAGTATCGGCCAGATCAATCAGCCCCAGCATTTT | CASSIGQINQPQHF
TRBJ2-1 | - | TRBV7-2 | - | 14 | TGTGCCACCCTACAGGGAAGGTCCTACAATGAGCAGTTCTTC | CATLQGRSYNEQFF
TRBJ2-1 | - | TRBV5-1 | - | 15 | TGCGCCAGCAGCCCCGGGTCTGGAGGATACAATGAGCAGTTCTTC | CASSPGSGGYNEQFF
TRBJ2-3 | - | TRBV5-6 | TRBD2 | 14 | TGTGCCAGCAGCTTGGGGACTAGCCCGGGTACGCAGTATTTT | CASSLGTSPGTQYF